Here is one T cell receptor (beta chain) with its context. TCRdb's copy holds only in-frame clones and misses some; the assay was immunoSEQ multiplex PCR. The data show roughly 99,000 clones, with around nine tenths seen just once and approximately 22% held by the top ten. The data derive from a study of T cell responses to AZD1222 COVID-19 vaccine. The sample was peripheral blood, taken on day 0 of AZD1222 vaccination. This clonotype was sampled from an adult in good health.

The CDR3 is CASSDRAEAFF. CDR3 nucleotide sequence: TGTGCCAGCTCGGACAGGGCTGAAGCTTTCTTT. The V call is TRBV27, the J call TRBJ1-1; 8 bases agree with TRBD1. The CDR3 covers 11 residues. The germline gives CDR1 MNHEY, CDR2 SMNVEV (reference sequence). V lost 8 bases to trimming and J lost 6 bases; unmatched junction nucleotides: 2.